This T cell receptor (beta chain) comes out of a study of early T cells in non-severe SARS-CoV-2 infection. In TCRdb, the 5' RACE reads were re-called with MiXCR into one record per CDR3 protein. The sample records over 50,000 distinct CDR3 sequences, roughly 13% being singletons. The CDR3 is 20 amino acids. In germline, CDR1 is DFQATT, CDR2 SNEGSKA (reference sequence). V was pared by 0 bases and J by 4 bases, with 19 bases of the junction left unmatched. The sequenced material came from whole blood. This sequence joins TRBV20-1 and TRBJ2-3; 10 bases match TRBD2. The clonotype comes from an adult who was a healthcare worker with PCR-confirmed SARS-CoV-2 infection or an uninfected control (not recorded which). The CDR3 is CSARDAASGGAYGTSDTQYF. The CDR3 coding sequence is TGCAGTGCTAGAGATGCGGCTAGCGGGGGCGCCTACGGGACGTCAGATACGCAGTATTTT.